These T cell receptor beta chains were read from a single sample in a study of blood T cells in healthy people across ages. TCRdb reanalysed the 5' RACE reads using MiXCR and keeps one entry per CDR3 protein. The sample lists some 700,000 distinct CDR3 sequences; approximately 22% were seen once. The sample was blood. The receptor source for this set is a man between 65 and 85 years old in good health. Each CDR3 is given with its conserved first and last residue.

j_call: TRBJ2-1; v_call: TRBV7-3; cdr3_aa: CASSLVQASYNEQFF
j_call: TRBJ2-5; v_call: TRBV24-1; cdr3_aa: CATSAGGEETQYF
j_call: TRBJ2-2; v_call: TRBV3-1; cdr3_aa: CASSHRGRGTGELFF
j_call: TRBJ1-4; v_call: TRBV5-1; cdr3_aa: CASSQGQEVGKLFF
j_call: TRBJ2-1; v_call: TRBV5-1; cdr3_aa: CASSLEGPSSYNEQFF
j_call: TRBJ2-3; v_call: TRBV5-5; cdr3_aa: CASSLGQRDTDTQYF
j_call: TRBJ1-4; v_call: TRBV19; cdr3_aa: CASSMGRGGEKLFF
j_call: TRBJ1-4; v_call: TRBV11-3; cdr3_aa: CASGVTNEKLFF
j_call: TRBJ2-2; v_call: TRBV6-1; cdr3_aa: CASSEGLAGFTGELFF
j_call: TRBJ1-2; v_call: TRBV6-5; cdr3_aa: CASSYSRRGQGYGYTF
j_call: TRBJ1-2; v_call: TRBV20-1; cdr3_aa: CSAGKHPIYGYTF
j_call: TRBJ1-1; v_call: TRBV29-1; cdr3_aa: CSGGQGNAEAFF
j_call: TRBJ2-2; v_call: TRBV7-9; cdr3_aa: CASSLEEIAGDTGELFF
j_call: TRBJ1-4; v_call: TRBV5-4; cdr3_aa: CASSARDREGEKLFF
j_call: TRBJ2-1; v_call: TRBV7-8; cdr3_aa: CASSSRDGYNEQFF
j_call: TRBJ1-5; v_call: TRBV28; cdr3_aa: CASSLFGTVQPQHF
j_call: TRBJ2-2; v_call: TRBV5-1; cdr3_aa: CASTYGTSTGELFF
j_call: TRBJ1-5; v_call: TRBV29-1; cdr3_aa: CSVVPRRQGLGRCQPQHF
j_call: TRBJ1-3; v_call: TRBV18; cdr3_aa: CASSPFYGQANSGNTIYF
j_call: TRBJ2-3; v_call: TRBV7-8; cdr3_aa: CASSSLTSWQYF
j_call: TRBJ2-3; v_call: TRBV3-1; cdr3_aa: CASSLKAAYRTDTQYF
j_call: TRBJ1-3; v_call: TRBV28; cdr3_aa: CASRQGHSGNTIYF
j_call: TRBJ1-4; v_call: TRBV3-1; cdr3_aa: CASSQDFNEKLFF
j_call: TRBJ1-1; v_call: TRBV29-1; cdr3_aa: CSVVGWGLLNTEAFF
j_call: TRBJ1-5; v_call: TRBV6-2/TRBV6-3; cdr3_aa: CASSYAQGDQPQHF
j_call: TRBJ1-1; v_call: TRBV24-1; cdr3_aa: CATSVGANTEAFF
j_call: TRBJ2-1; v_call: TRBV6-5; cdr3_aa: CASSKWDRNGEQFF
j_call: TRBJ2-1; v_call: TRBV20-1; cdr3_aa: CSAYIAPTHNEQFF
j_call: TRBJ2-3; v_call: TRBV20-1; cdr3_aa: CSAEAGTSPDTQYF
j_call: .; v_call: TRBV10-3; cdr3_aa: CAISEFDNEQFF
j_call: TRBJ2-1; v_call: TRBV14; cdr3_aa: CASSLLRALDNEQFF
j_call: TRBJ2-7; v_call: TRBV27; cdr3_aa: CASSPRWDRSGGYF
j_call: .; v_call: TRBV7-2; cdr3_aa: CASSLGVGIYNEQFF